What follows describes a single TCR beta chain. This clonotype was seen only a few times. What this receptor recognizes is not known. Nothing much larger sits one base from this clone, and base qualities are not available. These data originate in a study of regulatory T cells in long-lasting Graves disease (dated by TCRdb to the early 2020s). At the level of the whole study: In the newly diagnosed Graves' disease group, patients had been taking antithyroid drugs for less than 3 months. Peripheral blood TCR sequencing and RNA sequencing compared persistent Graves' disease patients with newly diagnosed Graves' disease patients. The study was conducted in China and was registered as a clinical trial. A total of some 33 samples were covered by TCR sequencing, comprising some 13 persistent and around 20 newly diagnosed Graves' disease patients.

Library preparation used multiplex PCR. The instrument was an Illumina HiSeq 4000. To build TCR beta libraries, CDR3 regions were amplified by Arm-PCR using iRepertoire HTBI primers. PCR products were gel purified before sequencing. The authors processed their data as follows. Gene usage analysis of CDR3 amino acid clonotypes relied on the 60 or so TRBV and 14 TRBJ segments identified across samples. COPE and FqMerger were used to merge the filtered high-quality paired reads into contigs. BLAST was used to align contigs to the IMGT TRBV, TRBD and TRBJ reference genes, and CDR3 was defined following IMGT. Clonotypes above 0.1% frequency were classified as highly expanded clones. Shannon entropy was used to measure repertoire diversity, and the Gini coefficient was used to measure V-J evenness. Clonotypes shared by more than one individual were considered public. TCRdb itself trimmed the public reads at Q25 with fastp, ran MiXCR and retained productive beta chains. CDR3 protein duplicates are merged, each entry listing the most common genes and DNA. These V and J calls originate from TCRdb's pipeline instead of the authors' own analysis. The table for this sample lists 620,000 or so distinct CDR3 sequences; approximately 15% of them were counted only once. The ten most abundant clones make up 15% to 20% of the sample.

The germline V gene sets CDR1 to SGDLS and CDR2 to YYNGEE. The CDR3 sequence holds 15 residues, the cysteine and phenylalanine included. The sequence is cut down to CDR3 DNA, 45 bases in frame from base 1. The junction carries 13 bases between V and J, which are trimmed by 4 bases and 3 bases respectively. Results the study describes overall, beyond this receptor: The study examined only peripheral blood because the primary lesion, thyroid tissue, could not be accessed. The small sample size was acknowledged by the authors as a limitation that may reduce accuracy. Persistent patients shared more public clonotypes among themselves (around 2,700) than newly diagnosed patients did (nearly 1,000). Preferential use of TRBV28, TRBJ1-2 and TRBJ2-5 was observed in persistent disease, whereas TRBV20-1 and TRBJ2-1 were favored in newly diagnosed disease. Sequencing and analysis were restricted to the TCR beta chain. Persistent Graves' disease patients showed lower TCR Shannon entropy and fewer highly expanded clones than newly diagnosed patients, suggesting clonal expansion.

The time point label of this sample denotes: newly diagnosed GD, antithyroid drugs for less than 3 months. For both TCR sequencing and RNA sequencing, RNA was extracted from PBMCs in TRIzol. The diagnosis of Graves' disease was made according to American Thyroid Association guidelines. Recruitment of patients was carried out at an endocrinology department in Xi'an, China. Each patient gave approximately 10 milliliters of peripheral blood, collected in an EDTA anticoagulant tube. Ficoll Paque Plus density gradient separation was used to isolate PBMCs, and no additional T cell sorting was done. An Agilent 2100 Bioanalyzer and agarose gel were used to check RNA quality, while a NanoDrop 2000 measured RNA concentration. This sample also appeared in a second study, on T cells in Graves' hyperthyroidism and ophthalmopathy. As the second study states: A patient counted as having stable Graves' hyperthyroidism if no progression to ophthalmopathy occurred over 18 months of follow-up. Hyperthyroidism patients were newly diagnosed, had a disease duration of under 2 months, and were aged 18 to 65 years. Any patient with an uncontrolled infection, another autoimmune disease, pregnancy or lactation was excluded. Clinical symptoms, serum thyroxine and TRAb, thyroid ultrasound, and orbital computed tomography formed the basis for the diagnoses. The first round of RT-PCR for the TCR CDR3 was performed with the HTBI primer set and the Qiagen OneStep RT-PCR kit. Most expanded thyroid clonotypes (frequency above 0.001) were also detected in blood, a finding suggesting that blood repertoires may reflect thyroid immune responses. A 13 V-J signature model separated ophthalmopathy from stable hyperthyroidism, with over 85% sensitivity and 81.08% specificity in cross-validation and 80%/75% in testing. During validation, the model predicted progression to ophthalmopathy a median of about 6.3 months ahead of onset, with just under 71% sensitivity and more than 72% specificity. To identify distinguishing TCR V-J signatures, a discovery cohort of about 100 patients was used, comprising 40 to 45 with Graves' ophthalmopathy and 57 with stable Graves' hyperthyroidism. An independent validation cohort of under 20 hyperthyroidism patients and 17 patients who later progressed to ophthalmopathy tested prospective prediction of ophthalmopathy. The approximately 90 discovery patients were randomly split 7:3 into training and test sets. In more than 5 Graves' hyperthyroidism patients, the study also compared T-cell repertoires from thyroid tissue with T-cell repertoires from blood. Once sampling was done, hyperthyroidism patients were given methimazole at a starting dose of 30 mg daily, whereas ophthalmopathy patients were given high-dose intravenous methylprednisolone. A second multiplex PCR round built the libraries, followed by size selection and purification. The libraries were sequenced on an Illumina HiSeq2000 using paired-end 100 bp reads. Raw data were processed with SOAPnuke, discarding reads with adapters, uncalled bases, mean Phred below 15, or no exact constant-primer or identifier match. High-quality paired reads were merged using COPE v1.2.5, and each unique nucleotide sequence was defined as a clonotype. Clonotypes were aligned to IMGT TRBV, TRBD and TRBJ reference segments using MiTCR v1.1. Analysis was restricted to V-J combinations with a frequency above 0.0001, which covered 98% to 99.2% of repertoires. A TCS score was defined as the ratio between F50 (clonal expansion) and ExV (chaos), using BLOSUM62-based TCRdist between CDR3 peptides within each V-J. Welch's t-statistics and random forest reduced around 550 V-J features to 13, which were used in a naive Bayes classifier (R e1071). No statistical method was used to fix the sample size in advance, and group allocation was not hidden from the investigators. The paper describes TCR Vbeta CDR3 sequencing of 120 to 150 peripheral blood samples, made up of 43 ophthalmopathy patients, approximately 76 hyperthyroidism patients and 17 progressor patients.

Sequenced here: peripheral blood mononuclear cells (PBMCs), sampled at new diagnosis, from a patient treated with antithyroid drugs. This TCR was recovered from a woman aged 30 to 39 with Graves disease. Donor details come from another sample of the same person, matched by shared clones. The sequence is built from TRBV9 and TRBJ2-2; perhaps TRBD2 is the D gene, with 6 bases matching. CDR3 reads: CASSTRDSYTGELFF. The nucleotide sequence is TGTGCCAGCAGCACCCGGGACTCGTACACCGGGGAGCTGTTTTTT.